The table lists the clone carrying this TCR beta chain with many counts. The data are from a study of T cells in Graves' hyperthyroidism and ophthalmopathy. Study-wide background: Blood from the periphery was taken at initial diagnosis, before any treatment.

There were TCR beta CDR3 regions amplified from RNA transcripts. HTBI primers were employed in a first-round RT-PCR of the TCR CDR3. MiXCR, applied by TCRdb to the multiplex PCR reads, yields one record per CDR3 protein. The sample records approximately 330,000 distinct CDR3 sequences, roughly a fifth being singletons. Diagnoses used clinical symptoms, serum thyroxine and TRAb, thyroid ultrasound and orbital computed tomography. The J segment lost 3 bases and the V segment lost 5 bases, leaving 13 bases of the junction unmatched. Germline V gene sequence: CDR1 DFQATT, CDR2 SNEGSKA (reference sequence). The CDR3 contains 17 residues.

The sequenced sample consisted of blood. The sequence derives from a woman aged 50 to 60 with Graves' hyperthyroidism. The chain has TRBV20-1 and TRBJ2-4; 10 nucleotides match TRBD2. CDR3 nucleotide sequence: TGCAGTGCTCCGGGCCTAGCGGGGGCCCAGGGCAAAAACATTCAGTACTTC. Protein: CSAPGLAGAQGKNIQYF.